This T cell receptor beta chain derives from a study of blood T cell repertoires in COVID-19. Looking at the study overall: Sites in the United States, Italy and Spain provided acute and convalescent COVID-19 samples. PBMCs, B-cell-depleted T cells, or T cells were the source of the cDNA or gDNA that made up the material.

The CDR3 totals 14 residues. Trimming shortened V by 6 bases and J by 3 bases, and 13 bases separated the two germline ends. Germline V gene data show CDR1 as SGHAT and CDR2 as FQNNGV. As processed by the authors: From reference gene primer amplification, estimates of nucleated cell counts were derived. The method was immunoSEQ multiplex PCR; TCRdb's version includes in-frame clones alone and lacks a portion of them. V, J and clone size are those of that table, while D and trimming were read from the DNA. The table shows 95,000 to 120,000 clones, with more than 75% occurring only once. The source is a man aged 40-50 years with acute or convalescent COVID-19. Sequenced input: peripheral blood. The rearrangement links TRBV11-2 to TRBJ2-3, with D perhaps TRBD2 (6 bases). The CDR3 sequence is CASRSAGGTDTQYF. In DNA, the CDR3 is TGTGCCAGCAGATCCGCCGGAGGGACAGATACGCAGTATTTT. The whole variable domain, filled in from reference TRBV11-2 and TRBJ2-3, reads EAGVAQSPRYKIIEKRQSVAFWCNPISGHATLYWYQQILGQGPKLLIQFQNNGVVDDSQLPKDRFSAERLKGVDSTLKIQPAKLEDSAVYLCASRSAGGTDTQYFGPGTRLTVL.